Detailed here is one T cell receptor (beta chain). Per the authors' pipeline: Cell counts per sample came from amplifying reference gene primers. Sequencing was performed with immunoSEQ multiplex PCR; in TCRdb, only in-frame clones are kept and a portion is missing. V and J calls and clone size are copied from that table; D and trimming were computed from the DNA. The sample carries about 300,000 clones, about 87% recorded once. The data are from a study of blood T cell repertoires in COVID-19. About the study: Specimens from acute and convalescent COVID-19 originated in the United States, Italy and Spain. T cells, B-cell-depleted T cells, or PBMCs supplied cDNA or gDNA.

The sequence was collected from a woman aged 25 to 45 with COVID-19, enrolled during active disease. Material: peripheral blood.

As DNA, the CDR3 is TGTGCCAGTAGTATAGGAGCATTCCCCAACTACGAGCAGTACTTC. This sequence encodes CASSIGAFPNYEQYF. V usage is TRBV19 and J usage is TRBJ2-7; D gene ambiguous. Trimming removed 1 base at V and 3 bases at J, with 13 bases between. Per germline, CDR1 LNHDA and CDR2 SQIVND (reference sequence). CDR3 length: 15 amino acids. Together with reference TRBV19 and TRBJ2-7, the CDR3 gives the full variable domain: DGGITQSPKYLFRKEGQNVTLSCEQNLNHDAMYWYRQDPGQGLRLIYYSQIVNDFQKGDIAEGYSVSREKKESFPLTVTSAQKNPTAFYLCASSIGAFPNYEQYFGPGTRLTVT.